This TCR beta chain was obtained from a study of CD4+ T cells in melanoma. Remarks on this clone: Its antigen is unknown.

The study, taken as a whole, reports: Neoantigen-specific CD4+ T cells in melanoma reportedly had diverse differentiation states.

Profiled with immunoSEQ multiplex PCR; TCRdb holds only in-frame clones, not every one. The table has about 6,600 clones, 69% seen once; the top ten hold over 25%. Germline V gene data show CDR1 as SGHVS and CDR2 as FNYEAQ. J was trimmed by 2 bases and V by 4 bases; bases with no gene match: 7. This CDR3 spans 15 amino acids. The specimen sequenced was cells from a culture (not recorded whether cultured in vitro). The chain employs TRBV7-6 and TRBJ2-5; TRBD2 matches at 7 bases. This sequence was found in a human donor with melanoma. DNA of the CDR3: TGTGCCAGCAGCTCCTCCTACGGGGGGCAAGAGACCCAGTACTTC. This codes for CASSSSYGGQETQYF. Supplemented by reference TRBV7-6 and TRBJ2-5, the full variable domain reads GAGVSQSPRYKVTKRGQDVALRCDPISGHVSLYWYRQALGQGPEFLTYFNYEAQQDKSGLPNDRFSAERPEGSISTLTIQRTEQRDSAMYRCASSSSYGGQETQYFGPGTRLLVL.